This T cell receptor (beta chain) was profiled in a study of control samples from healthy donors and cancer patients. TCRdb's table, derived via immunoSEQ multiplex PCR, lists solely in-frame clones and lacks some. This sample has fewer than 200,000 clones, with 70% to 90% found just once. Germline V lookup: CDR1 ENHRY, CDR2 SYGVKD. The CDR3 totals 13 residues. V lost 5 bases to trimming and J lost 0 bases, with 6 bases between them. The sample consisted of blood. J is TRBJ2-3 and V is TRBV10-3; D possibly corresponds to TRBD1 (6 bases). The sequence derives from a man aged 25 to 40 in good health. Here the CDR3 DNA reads TGTGCCATCAGTCAGGGGAGCACAGATACGCAGTATTTT. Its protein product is CAISQGSTDTQYF.